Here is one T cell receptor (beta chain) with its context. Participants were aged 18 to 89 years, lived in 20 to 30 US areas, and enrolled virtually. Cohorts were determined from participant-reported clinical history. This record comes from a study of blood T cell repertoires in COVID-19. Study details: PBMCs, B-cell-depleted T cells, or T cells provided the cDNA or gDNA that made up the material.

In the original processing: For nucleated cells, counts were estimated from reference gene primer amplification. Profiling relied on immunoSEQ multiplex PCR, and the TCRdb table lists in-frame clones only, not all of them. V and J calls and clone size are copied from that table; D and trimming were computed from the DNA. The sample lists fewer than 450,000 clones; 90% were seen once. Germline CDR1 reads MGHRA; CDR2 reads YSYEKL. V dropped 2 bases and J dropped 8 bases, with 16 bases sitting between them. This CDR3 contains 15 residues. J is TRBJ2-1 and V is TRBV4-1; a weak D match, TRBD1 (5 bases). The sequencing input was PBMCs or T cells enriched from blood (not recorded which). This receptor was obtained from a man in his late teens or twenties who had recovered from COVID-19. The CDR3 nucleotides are TGCGCCAGCAGCCAAACATCGTTTCAGGGCTATGAGCAGTTCTTC. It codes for CASSQTSFQGYEQFF.